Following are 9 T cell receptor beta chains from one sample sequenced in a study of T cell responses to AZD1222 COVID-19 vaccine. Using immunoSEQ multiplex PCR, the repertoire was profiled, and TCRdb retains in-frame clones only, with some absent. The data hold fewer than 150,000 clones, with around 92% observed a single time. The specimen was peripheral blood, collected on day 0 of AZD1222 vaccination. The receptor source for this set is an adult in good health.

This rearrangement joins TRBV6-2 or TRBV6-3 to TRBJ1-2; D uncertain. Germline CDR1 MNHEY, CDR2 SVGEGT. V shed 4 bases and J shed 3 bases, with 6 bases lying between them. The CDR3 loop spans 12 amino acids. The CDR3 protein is CASSFDYYGYTF. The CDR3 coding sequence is TGTGCCAGCAGTTTCGATTACTATGGCTACACCTTC.

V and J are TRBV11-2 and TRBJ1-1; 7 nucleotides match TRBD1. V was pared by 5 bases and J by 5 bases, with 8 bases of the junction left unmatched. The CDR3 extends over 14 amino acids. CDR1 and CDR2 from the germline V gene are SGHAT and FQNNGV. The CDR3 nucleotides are TGTGCCAGCAGCCAAAGACAGGGTGTTACTGAAGCTTTCTTT. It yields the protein CASSQRQGVTEAFF.

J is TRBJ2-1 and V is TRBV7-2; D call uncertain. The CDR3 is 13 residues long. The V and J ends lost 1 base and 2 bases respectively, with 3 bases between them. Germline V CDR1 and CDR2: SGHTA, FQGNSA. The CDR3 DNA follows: TGTGCCAGCAGCTTAGTAGCCTACAATGAGCAGTTCTTC. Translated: CASSLVAYNEQFF.

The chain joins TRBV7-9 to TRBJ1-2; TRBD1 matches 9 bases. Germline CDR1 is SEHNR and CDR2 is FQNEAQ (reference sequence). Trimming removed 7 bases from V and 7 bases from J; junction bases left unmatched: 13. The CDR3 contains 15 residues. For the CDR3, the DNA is TGTGCCAGCACCGCGACGGGACAGGGTGTCGGTGGCTACACCTTC. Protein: CASTATGQGVGGYTF.

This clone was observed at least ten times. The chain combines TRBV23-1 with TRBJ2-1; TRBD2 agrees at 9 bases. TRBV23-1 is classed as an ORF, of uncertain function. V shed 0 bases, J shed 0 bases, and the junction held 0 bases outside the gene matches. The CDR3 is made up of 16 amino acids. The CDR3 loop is CASSQSSGSSYNEQFF. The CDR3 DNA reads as TGCGCCAGCAGTCAATCTAGCGGGAGCTCCTACAATGAGCAGTTCTTC.

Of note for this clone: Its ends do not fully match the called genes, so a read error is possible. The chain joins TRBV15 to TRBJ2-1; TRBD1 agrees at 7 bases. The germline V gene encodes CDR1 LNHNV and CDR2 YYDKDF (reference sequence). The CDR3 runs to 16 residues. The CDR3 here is CATSGDRDSSYNEQFF. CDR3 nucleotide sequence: TGTGCCACCAGCGGAGACCGGGACAGCTCCTACAATGAGCAGTTCTTC.

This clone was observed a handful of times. The CDR3 here is CASTAGYNEQFF. CDR3 nucleotide sequence: TGTGCCAGCACGGCGGGTTACAATGAGCAGTTCTTC. V and J are TRBV28 and TRBJ2-1; D may be TRBD2 (5 bases). Trimming took 7 bases from V and 4 from J, leaving 8 bases between them. This CDR3 has 12 amino acids. From germline, CDR1 is MDHEN and CDR2 SYDVKM.

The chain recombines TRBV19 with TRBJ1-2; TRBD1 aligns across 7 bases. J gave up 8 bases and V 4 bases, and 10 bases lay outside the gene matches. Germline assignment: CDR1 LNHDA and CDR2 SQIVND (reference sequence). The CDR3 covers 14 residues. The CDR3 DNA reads TGTGCCAGTAGTACGATACCAGGGGGAGGAGGCTACACCTTC. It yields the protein CASSTIPGGGGYTF.

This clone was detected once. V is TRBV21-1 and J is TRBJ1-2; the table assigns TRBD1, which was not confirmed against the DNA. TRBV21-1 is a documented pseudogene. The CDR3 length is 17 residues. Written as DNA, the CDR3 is TGTGCCAGCCGATTTTGCGGCGGGACAGGGGAAAACTATGGCTACACCTTC. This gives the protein CASRFCGGTGENYGYTF.